This T cell receptor beta chain was captured by sequencing in a study of neurological immune-mediated disorders (dated by TCRdb to between 2018 and 2020). About the study as a whole: Among the roughly 34 multiple sclerosis patients, relapsing-remitting MS was present in roughly 30 and secondary progressive MS was present in 3. Peripheral blood TCR-beta repertoires from HTLV-I-associated myelopathy (HAM/TSP) patients, multiple sclerosis patients and healthy controls were compared by UMI-based sequencing. Alongside PBMC samples, the set of 106 TCR-beta libraries contained longitudinal samples, technical triplicates, and paired CD4+ and CD8+ T-cell subsets that had been sorted. Of the roughly 70 subjects in the cohort, some 15 were HAM/TSP patients, some 35 were multiple sclerosis patients, and 20 were healthy controls. Study-wide findings and limitations: Phylogenetic analysis grouped repertoires from 18 of 34 MS patients into a cluster of related CDR3 sequences, suggesting a possible repertoire-level signature. The highest TCR clonal expansion was observed in HAM/TSP patients, whereas the lowest was observed in MS patients, even when compared with healthy controls. The MS cluster was not associated with any clinical or MRI features, and the authors stated that larger cohorts are needed. Expanded clones from different subjects shared no identical CDR3 amino acid sequences, which suggests that TCR-beta repertoires were private in all groups.

A remark on this clonotype: The target of this receptor is not known. No much larger clone is present one base from it, and per-base qualities are unavailable.

The CDR3 runs 13 residues from the cysteine to the phenylalanine. Only the CDR3 part of the read is kept: 39 bases, read in frame from the first base. V is shortened by 0 bases, J by 8 bases, and the region joining them spans 10 bases. In the germline V gene, CDR1 corresponds to SGHRS and CDR2 to YFSETQ. For the unsorted PBMC libraries, 2 million PBMCs were stored in RNAlater at -80 degrees C until RNA extraction and were used to generate the libraries. Multiple sclerosis patients were enrolled in a US clinical protocol under which disease progression was evaluated by magnetic resonance imaging. Peripheral blood was subjected to Ficoll-Hypaque density gradient centrifugation to isolate PBMCs, which were then cryopreserved in liquid nitrogen. To synthesize cDNA, template-switch 5'RACE was performed with a primer carrying a 10-nucleotide random unique molecular identifier so that each TCR transcript was tagged. Every sequencing run covered 15-18 subjects and yielded more than 200 million TCR-beta sequences. The RNeasy kit was used for extraction of total RNA. The KAPA Real-time Library Amplification kit was used to amplify TCR-beta VDJ regions with primers for the TCR constant region and the 5'RACE anchor. Sample indexes and Illumina adaptors were added in a first PCR, and a second PCR then increased library yield. After Ampure bead purification, the TCR product of roughly 650 bp was size-selected on a 2% E-gel SizeSelection system. Before pooling, libraries had their quality checked on a Bioanalyzer, their concentration measured with Qubit, and their quantity determined with the Kapa Library Quantification kit. Paired-end 2 x 150 bp sequencing of the libraries was performed on an Illumina HiSeq 2500. To increase sequence diversity, about 25-31% phiX was spiked into each library pool. Per the authors' processing: The UMI-based MiGEC pipeline processed quality-filtered reads and removed over 80% of raw TCR sequences during error correction. IMGT germline references were used for alignment of VDJ genes, and clonotypes were defined by a unique CDR3 amino acid sequence together with V-J genes. Clonal expansion, Shannon diversity and CDR3 relatedness were evaluated with VDJtools (CalcPairwiseDistances, ClusterSamples), while phylogenetic trees were built in CLCbio workbench. Clones with at least 8 unique UMIs were defined as expanded, with this threshold being based on coefficient-of-variation modelling across technical triplicates. TCRdb reanalyzed the raw reads on its own, using fastp at Q25 for trimming and MiXCR for clone calling, and kept in-frame beta chains. When rows share a CDR3 protein, they turn into one entry using the most common DNA and genes. TCRdb, rather than the study authors, made the V and J calls. For this sample there are around 28,000 distinct CDR3 sequences; almost 2.5% appear just once. The ten biggest clones cover 2% to 2.5% of the sample.

The source material was PBMCs. The receptor chain draws on TRBV5-1 and TRBJ2-3; the D gene is not confidently resolved. This clonotype was obtained from a woman between 50 and 59 years old with multiple sclerosis. Read as DNA, the sequence is TGCGCCAGCAGCTTGGACCCAGACGTTACGCAGTATTTT. Its product reads: CASSLDPDVTQYF.